The T cell receptor (beta chain) described here comes from a study of neurological immune-mediated disorders. The ends were cut back, 5 bases at V and 4 bases at J, with 3 bases in the middle. Germline V gene lookup returns CDR1 KGHSH and CDR2 LQKENI. This CDR3 is built from 11 residues. It was by 5'RACE with 10-nucleotide random UMIs that the cDNA was made. The output of every sequencing run, over 170 million TCR-beta sequences, came from 15-18 subjects. One entry per CDR3 protein results from TCRdb running MiXCR on the 5' RACE reads. The sample includes 53,000 or so distinct CDR3 sequences, roughly 8.3% of them seen just once. Time point given: longitudinal time-point 3. Maryland, USA blood bank volunteers served as healthy controls. Whole-study results and caveats: HTLV-1-associated myelopathy led in TCR clonal expansion, while multiple sclerosis ranked lowest, below healthy controls.

This clonotype was seen repeatedly, ten times or more. What it recognizes is unknown. The sample comprised PBMCs. The V and J genes are TRBV18 and TRBJ1-3; D is ambiguous. The receptor's source is a woman aged 35 to 49 in good health. The CDR3 loop is CASSTGNTIYF. As DNA, the CDR3 is TGTGCCAGCTCAACGGGAAACACCATATATTTT.